This T cell receptor (beta chain) was sequenced in a study of T cells after yellow fever vaccination. The wider study: Where fractions had low cell numbers, libraries were prepared from them with the SMART-Seq v4 Ultra Low Input RNA kit. General study points: Abundant contaminating clonotypes from the bulk population could appear in FACS-sorted repertoires. Clones that expanded after primary vaccination mostly reappeared after the booster (nearly 98% CD4, roughly 87% CD8). Peaking on day 5 versus 15, the secondary response was faster but weaker.

TCRdb reanalysed the 5' RACE reads using MiXCR and keeps one entry per CDR3 protein. In the table there are around 310,000 distinct CDR3 sequences, about 9.5% of which are singletons. The CDR3 sequence is 17 residues long. Germline loops: CDR1 LGHNA, CDR2 YSLEER. V shed 0 bases and J shed 4 bases, with 17 bases lying between them. As regards this clonotype: The target antigen is unknown.

This clonotype originated in a man aged 18-30 years who received the YFV17D yellow fever vaccine. V gene TRBV4-3 combines with J gene TRBJ2-3, with D possibly TRBD1 on 7 matching bases. Source: PBMCs, taken on the day of the first yellow fever vaccination. The CDR3 DNA follows: TGCGCCAGCAGCCAAGATCTGGCCAGGGGGGTACCAGATACGCAGTATTTT. Translation gives CASSQDLARGVPDTQYF.